This TCR beta chain was captured in a study of identical twins. Study results and limitations: Cord blood beta clonotypes that were abundant carried fewer insertions, and memory repertoires showed no such trend.

V was pared by 1 base and J by 2 bases, with 18 bases between. The CDR3 has 18 amino acids. The germline V gene encodes CDR1 SGHVS and CDR2 FQNEAQ. Every sampled donor was Caucasian and healthy. Concerning this clonotype itself: The antigen remains unidentified.

TCRdb re-derived calls from the 5' RACE reads in MiXCR, one entry per CDR3 protein. Among approximately 220,000 distinct CDR3 sequences listed, roughly 7.5% were seen once. The same data also contributed to another study, on yellow fever vaccine responses in identical twins.

Sequencing used memory (CD45RO+) T cells sorted from blood. The chain uses TRBV7-8 and TRBJ1-3; TRBD1 is a possible D gene (5 bases). The sequence came from a woman aged 18 to 35 in good health. CDR3 nucleotide sequence: TGTGCCAGCAGCTTAGGCGGGCGGGGGTCGTTAACTGGAAACACCATATATTTT. Translation gives CASSLGGRGSLTGNTIYF.